This T cell receptor beta chain was documented in a study of regulatory T cells in long-lasting Graves disease. Building of the TCR beta libraries involved iRepertoire HTBI primers and Arm-PCR of CDR3 regions. TCRdb passed the multiplex PCR reads through MiXCR, listing each CDR3 protein once. This sample carries about 430,000 distinct CDR3 sequences, around 20% of them seen once, and the ten largest clones take 13% to 15%. Time point indicated: persistent/refractory GD, antithyroid drugs over 5 years with positive TRAb. PBMC RNA served as the TCR library source. Patients met American Thyroid Association criteria for Graves' disease. An endocrinology department in Xi'an, China, supplied the patients. Many counts were recorded for this clonotype. This TCR derives from a female donor with Graves disease. The input for sequencing was peripheral blood mononuclear cells (PBMCs), taken when the disease was refractory, from a patient treated with antithyroid drugs.

The CDR3 coding sequence is TGTGCCAGCAGTTTATATCCGGGGGCCAGTGGAGGCCAAGAGACCCAGTACTTC. Residues: CASSLYPGASGGQETQYF. The V call is TRBV27, the J call TRBJ2-5; either TRBD1 or TRBD2 may fit D (6 bases each). There are 18 residues in the CDR3. V lost 1 base, J lost 1 base, and 19 bases lay in between. Germline V gives CDR1 MNHEY, CDR2 SMNVEV (reference sequence).